These T cell receptor beta chains were read from a single sample in a study of blood T cell repertoires in COVID-19. The assay was immunoSEQ multiplex PCR, and TCRdb's table has in-frame clones only and misses some. The sample holds under 14,000 clones, roughly 80% seen once. What was sequenced was peripheral blood. These receptors all stem from a man between 70 and 80 years old with active COVID-19. Both conserved end residues are part of each CDR3. D genes are given only for firm matches. For some rows the clone size is stated as once, few or many, or as a class when expanded; others skip it.

abundance,j_gene,d_gene,v_gene,CDR3nt,CDR3aa
NA,TRBJ2-5,NA,TRBV28,TGTGCCAGCAGTTTATTCCCGGGATCCATCGGAGAGACCCAGTACTTC,CASSLFPGSIGETQYF
NA,TRBJ1-4,NA,TRBV5-1,TGCGCCAGCGCGGGGGGCTCAACTAATGAAAAACTGTTTTTT,CASAGGSTNEKLFF
NA,TRBJ2-2,NA,TRBV7-9,TGTGCCAGCAGCTACCGCGATACCCGAGGCGGGGAGCTGTTTTTT,CASSYRDTRGGELFF
NA,TRBJ2-5,TRBD2,TRBV3-1/TRBV3-2,TGTCCCAGCCGCCAATCCGGGGGGGCCGGGGGCCAAGAGACCCAGTACTTC,CPSRQSGGAGGQETQYF
NA,TRBJ2-3,TRBD2,TRBV19,TGTGCCAGTAGTAAGCGGGGGGGCCCCCCAGATACGCAGTATTTT,CASSKRGGPPDTQYF
few,TRBJ2-7,NA,TRBV7-9,TGTGCCAGCAGCTCCCAGGGATACGAGCAGTACTTC,CASSSQGYEQYF
NA,TRBJ2-5,TRBD2,TRBV9,TGTGCCAGCAGCCCCCGACTAGCGGGGGGGAGAGAGACCCAGTACTTC,CASSPRLAGGRETQYF
once,TRBJ2-2,TRBD2,TRBV4-2,TGTGCCAGCAGCCAAGATCCGTCCCGACTAGCGGGGGGCACCGGGGAGCTGTTTTTT,CASSQDPSRLAGGTGELFF
NA,TRBJ2-5,NA,TRBV5-8,TGTGCCAGCAGCTTGGGTCCCACACACGAGACCCAGTACTTC,CASSLGPTHETQYF
NA,TRBJ2-7,NA,TRBV9,TGTGCCAGCAGCGTTGCAGGGTTCTCCTACGAGCAGTACTTC,CASSVAGFSYEQYF
NA,TRBJ2-3,NA,TRBV3-1/TRBV3-2,TGTGCCAGCAGCCCGAGGGGGGGCGGAGATACGCAGTATTTT,CASSPRGGGDTQYF
NA,TRBJ2-3,NA,TRBV5-1,TGCGCCAGCAGCCCAGGTGGTGCGGGACCGATCACAGATACGCAGTATTTT,CASSPGGAGPITDTQYF
NA,TRBJ1-5,TRBD1,TRBV5-1,TGCGCCAGCAGCTTGGGGGACAGTCAGCCCCAGCATTTT,CASSLGDSQPQHF
once,TRBJ2-2,TRBD2,TRBV27,TGTGCCAGCAGTCACACCGCGGGGGGAGGAACCGGGGAGCTGTTTTTT,CASSHTAGGGTGELFF
NA,TRBJ2-6,NA,TRBV7-3,TGTGCCAGCAGCCGAGGGGGCTCTGGGGCCAACGTCCTGACTTTC,CASSRGGSGANVLTF
NA,TRBJ1-2,NA,TRBV2,TGTGCCAGCAGTGAAACCAGCTATGGCTACACCTTC,CASSETSYGYTF
NA,TRBJ2-4,NA,TRBV5-1,TGCGCCAGCAGCCCCTCGGCAGGGATAAACATTCAGTACTTC,CASSPSAGINIQYF
NA,TRBJ2-1,NA,TRBV2,TGTGCCAGCATCGTGAGACAAAATGAGCAGTTCTTC,CASIVRQNEQFF
medium-sized,TRBJ2-7,TRBD1,TRBV5-1,TGCGCCAGCAGCTTCCGGGACAGCTACGAGCAGTACTTC,CASSFRDSYEQYF
NA,TRBJ2-4,NA,TRBV5-4,TGTGCCAGCAGCTCGCAGGGAGCCAAAAACATTCAGTACTTC,CASSSQGAKNIQYF
NA,TRBJ1-1,NA,TRBV6-5,TGTGCCAGCAGATTGACAGGTCGAACTGAAGCTTTCTTT,CASRLTGRTEAFF
once,TRBJ1-1,NA,TRBV5-1,TGCGCCAGCAGCCAACAGGTGAACACTGAAGCTTTCTTT,CASSQQVNTEAFF
NA,TRBJ1-5,TRBD1,TRBV5-4,TGTGCCAGCAGACCTACAGGGGAGGGCAATCAGCCCCAGCATTTT,CASRPTGEGNQPQHF
NA,TRBJ2-4,TRBD1,TRBV5-6,TGTGCCAGCAGCCCCGGTCCAGGACAGGAGAACTTC,CASSPGPGQENF
NA,TRBJ2-5,NA,TRBV29-1,TGCAGCGTTGAGGGAGGTAGTTTCTGGGATGGAGAGACCCAGTACTTC,CSVEGGSFWDGETQYF
once,TRBJ1-5,NA,TRBV10-3,TGTGCCATCAGTGAAACAGCTAGCAATCAGCCCCAGCATTTT,CAISETASNQPQHF
NA,TRBJ1-2,TRBD1,TRBV11-3,TGTGCCAGCAGCATTTTCCGGGACAGGGATGTTGGCTACACCTTC,CASSIFRDRDVGYTF
once,TRBJ2-2,TRBD1,TRBV5-1,TGCGCCAGCAGCTTGCGACAGGGCGGTACCGGGGAGCTGTTTTTT,CASSLRQGGTGELFF
NA,TRBJ2-5,TRBD1,TRBV18,TGTGCCAGCTCACCAGGACAGGGGGCGGAAGAGACCCAGTACTTC,CASSPGQGAEETQYF